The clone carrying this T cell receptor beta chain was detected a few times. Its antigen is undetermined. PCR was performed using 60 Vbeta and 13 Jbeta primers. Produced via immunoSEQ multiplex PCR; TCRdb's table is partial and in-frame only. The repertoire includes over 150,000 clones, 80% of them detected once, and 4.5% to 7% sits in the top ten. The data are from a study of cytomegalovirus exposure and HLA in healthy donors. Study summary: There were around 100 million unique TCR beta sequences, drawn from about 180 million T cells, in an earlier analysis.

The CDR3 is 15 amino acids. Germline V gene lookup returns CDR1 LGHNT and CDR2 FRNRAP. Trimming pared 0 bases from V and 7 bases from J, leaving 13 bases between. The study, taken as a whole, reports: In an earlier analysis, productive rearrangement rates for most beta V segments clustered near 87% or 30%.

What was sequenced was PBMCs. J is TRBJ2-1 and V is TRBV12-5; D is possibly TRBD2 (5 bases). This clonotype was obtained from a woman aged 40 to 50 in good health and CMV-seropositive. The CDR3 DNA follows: TGTGCTAGTGGTTTGGTACGAGGGTTCGATAATGAGCAGTTCTTC. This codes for CASGLVRGFDNEQFF. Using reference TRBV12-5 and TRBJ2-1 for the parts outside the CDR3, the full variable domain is DARVTQTPRHKVTEMGQEVTMRCQPILGHNTVFWYRQTMMQGLELLAYFRNRAPLDDSGMPKDRFSAEMPDATLATLKIQPSEPRDSAVYFCASGLVRGFDNEQFFGPGTRLTVL.